The clone carrying this T cell receptor beta chain was seen repeatedly, ten times or more. Antigen: not known. The source of the sample is a study of T-cell reconstitution after alpha-beta-depleted transplantation in children. Whole-study findings and limits: Expanded clones from the graft, numbering several hundred, reportedly supplied alpha-beta T cells about two months after transplant. Counts and diversity of T cells one year after transplant came mostly from newly produced T cells. Diversity of TCRbeta at day 60 was high in some patients, arising from surviving recipient T cells and thymic progenitors.

Preparation of the TCRbeta library used unique molecular identifiers. TCRdb re-analysed the PCR reads in MiXCR, keeping a single row per CDR3 protein. Of 670,000 or so distinct CDR3 sequences in the sample, over 10% were seen once. V shed 4 bases, J shed 6 bases, and the junction held 7 bases outside the gene matches. CDR3 length equals 16 residues. Per germline, CDR1 SGHVS and CDR2 FQNEAQ. Sample: PBMCs, taken before TCRalphabeta/CD19-depleted stem cell transplant. This chain uses TRBV7-8 with TRBJ2-2; TRBD1 aligns across 11 bases. The sequence came from a girl aged 2 to 10 with congenital amegakaryocytic thrombocytopenia, due to receive a stem cell transplant. The CDR3 region is CASSSTPGQGAGELFF. As DNA, the CDR3 is TGTGCCAGCAGCTCGACTCCGGGACAGGGGGCCGGGGAGCTGTTTTTT. The whole variable domain, remainder taken from reference TRBV7-8 and TRBJ2-2, is GAGVSQSPRYKVAKRGQDVALRCDPISGHVSLFWYQQALGQGPEFLTYFQNEAQLDKSGLPSDRFFAERPEGSVSTLKIQRTQQEDSAVYLCASSSTPGQGAGELFFGEGSRLTVL.